These 10 T cell receptor beta chains were sequenced from one sample in a study of cytomegalovirus exposure and HLA in healthy donors. PCR primers comprised 60 Vbeta and 13 Jbeta primers. Libraries were prepared by immunoSEQ multiplex PCR; TCRdb keeps only in-frame clonotypes and omits some of them. In the table there are under 70,000 clones, approximately 71% of which are singletons. Sequenced: PBMCs. Receptors were obtained from a woman aged 25 to 39 in good health and CMV-seronegative.

A few counts support this clone. This chain links TRBV6-1 with TRBJ1-1; weak D call: TRBD1 (5 bases). Per the germline V gene, CDR1 is MNHNS and CDR2 is SASEGT. The CDR3 extends over 16 amino acids. The V and J ends lost 2 bases and 0 bases respectively, with 13 bases between them. CDR3 amino acids: CASSENGHSLNTEAFF. CDR3 in DNA: TGTGCCAGCAGTGAAAACGGACACAGCCTGAACACTGAAGCTTTCTTT.

The V call is TRBV6-1, the J call TRBJ1-3, with unresolved D. The CDR3 is 12 residues long. Germline CDR1 MNHNS, CDR2 SASEGT. V lost 11 bases and J lost 3, with 11 bases in between. For the CDR3, the DNA is TGTGCCGTCCAGCTAGGTGGAAACACCATATATTTT. It is translated as CAVQLGGNTIYF.

This clone showed up just a few times. This chain connects TRBV28 to TRBJ1-2; D unclear. Germline assignment: CDR1 MDHEN and CDR2 SYDVKM. The V end was cut by 6 bases, the J end by 1 base, with 6 bases between. The CDR3 contains 12 residues. The chain's CDR3 is CASSLLNYGYTF. CDR3 DNA sequence: TGTGCCAGCAGCCTACTTAACTATGGCTACACCTTC.

V gene TRBV9 combines with J gene TRBJ1-3, with D possibly matching TRBD1 (5 bases). Germline loops: CDR1 SGDLS, CDR2 YYNGEE. This CDR3 comprises 17 residues. The V end lost 0 bases, the J end lost 0 bases, and 13 bases lay between the germline ends. This chain's CDR3 is CASSVDPSDSSGNTIYF. The CDR3 coding sequence is TGTGCCAGCAGCGTAGACCCCTCCGACAGCTCTGGAAACACCATATATTTT.

DNA of the CDR3: TGTGCCAGCAGCCTGCCGACAGGGGGGCCCTACGAGCAGTACTTC. Its protein is CASSLPTGGPYEQYF. J is TRBJ2-7 and V is TRBV5-6; 9 nucleotides align to TRBD1. The germline V gene encodes CDR1 SGHDT and CDR2 YYEEEE. V dropped 4 bases and J dropped 2; count of bases not matched to a gene: 7. The CDR3 has 15 residues.

The chain uses TRBV10-3 and TRBJ1-2; TRBD1 matches 7 bases. V gave up 1 base and J gave up 7 bases; unmatched junction bases: 9. The CDR3 runs 15 residues. Germline V CDR1 and CDR2: ENHRY, SYGVKD. The CDR3 reads CAISELSPGQSGYTF. In DNA, the CDR3 is TGTGCCATCAGTGAGTTATCCCCGGGACAGTCTGGCTACACCTTC.

This chain links TRBV10-3 with TRBJ1-5; 9 nucleotides agree with TRBD1. The ends lost 5 bases at V and 7 bases at J; junction bases unmatched: 3. In germline, CDR1 is ENHRY, CDR2 SYGVKD. This CDR3 comprises 13 residues. CDR3 loop: CAISRTGEQPQHF. CDR3 nucleotides: TGTGCCATCAGTCGGACAGGGGAGCAGCCCCAGCATTTT.

The V call is TRBV7-2, the J call TRBJ2-7; weak D call: TRBD2 (5 bases). V lost 4 bases, J lost 4 bases, and 11 bases lay in between. CDR1 is SGHTA and CDR2 is FQGNSA in the germline V gene. The CDR3 contains 13 residues. The DNA of the CDR3 is TGTGCCAGCAGCTCGTACCGGGATTACGAGCAGTACTTC. Translated: CASSSYRDYEQYF.

This clone was seen just once. An end of the junction differs from the germline gene, which may be a read error. The rearrangement uses TRBV7-9 and TRBJ2-3, with TRBD2 matching 8 bases. CDR1 SEHNR and CDR2 FQNEAQ come from the germline V gene (reference sequence). The CDR3 is 17 residues long. The DNA of the CDR3 is TGTTCCAGCAGCCCTTTGGGACGGGGGGGGCGGGGAGATACGCAGTATTTT. Translated: CSSSPLGRGGRGDTQYF.

The gene calls are TRBV27 and TRBJ2-3; a possible D gene is TRBD2 (5 bases). The CDR3 length is 15 residues. The V gene's germline CDR1 is MNHEY and CDR2 SMNVEV (reference sequence). The V end was cut by 5 bases, the J end by 5 bases, with 17 bases between. In DNA, the CDR3 is TGTGCCAGCAGTCCCCTTTCGGGGAATAAAGATACGCAGTATTTT. Translation: CASSPLSGNKDTQYF.